The source of this TCR beta chain is a study of OX40 agonist ivuxolimab in advanced cancers. Study information: The diagnoses of dose-escalation patients were hepatocellular carcinoma, melanoma, renal cell or head and neck cancer. Three patients got partial responses; one had hepatocellular carcinoma and two had cutaneous melanoma.

Clones were sequenced by immunoSEQ multiplex PCR, and TCRdb holds only the in-frame ones, with some missing. The sample contains about 81,000 clones, more than 85% of which appear only once. CDR3 length: 13 amino acids. Germline CDR1 reads LGHNT; CDR2 reads FRNRAP. V was cut by 5 bases and J by 11 bases, with 18 bases left in between. Samples were taken at baseline and on day 1 of cycles 4 and 7. For this clone: Its specificity is not known.

General study points: Antigens targeted by the expanded peripheral T cells were not determined.

The chain couples TRBV12-5 to TRBJ1-1, with D possibly matching TRBD1 (5 bases). The sequence derives from an adult with an advanced solid tumor such as melanoma, head and neck, liver or kidney cancer. Sequences were derived from CD4+ or CD8+ T cells sorted from blood, sampled in a trial of the OX40 agonist ivuxolimab. In DNA form, the CDR3 reads TGTGCTAGTGGTGAGGGCTCATCATGGGACGCTTTCTTT. It yields the protein CASGEGSSWDAFF.